Listed below are T cell receptor beta chains from one sample, sequenced in a study of blood T cell repertoires in COVID-19. Clones were read by immunoSEQ multiplex PCR, and TCRdb kept only the in-frame ones, dropping some. The sample carries some 220,000 clones, over 70% recorded once. The sequencing input was peripheral blood. These receptors were taken from a woman aged 65 to 85 with acute or convalescent COVID-19. The CDR3 runs from the conserved cysteine through the conserved F or W. D genes are given only for firm matches. Some rows mark clone size as missing; the rest say once, few, many or name a class of expanded clone.

TRBV5-1,TRBD1,once,TRBJ1-4,TGCGCCAGCAGCTTTGGACAGGGGAATGAAAAACTGTTTTTT,CASSFGQGNEKLFF
TRBV24-1,TRBD1,NA,TRBJ2-1,TGTGCCACCAGTGACGGGACAGGGTCTATGGGCAATGAGCAGTTCTTC,CATSDGTGSMGNEQFF
TRBV19,NA,NA,TRBJ1-2,TGTGCCAGTAGTATAGGGACGGGACTCTATGGCTACACCTTC,CASSIGTGLYGYTF
TRBV10-3,NA,NA,TRBJ1-1,TGTGCCAGCTTCGGGTCTTCTGAAGAGGCTTTCTTT,CASFGSSEEAFF
TRBV10-3,NA,NA,TRBJ1-2,TGTGCCATCAGTGTTGAGGGTAACTATGGCTACACCTTC,CAISVEGNYGYTF
TRBV29-1,NA,NA,TRBJ1-4,TGCAGCGTTCAGGTTCATACTAATGAAAAACTGTTTTTT,CSVQVHTNEKLFF
TRBV24-1,NA,NA,TRBJ1-2,TGTGCCACCAGTGACGGAGCTGGGACTTCCTATGGCTACACCTTC,CATSDGAGTSYGYTF
TRBV30,TRBD1,NA,TRBJ1-1,TGTGCCTGGAGTGTACTGATGACAGGGTCCAAGCGCCCTGAAGCTTTCTTT,CAWSVLMTGSKRPEAFF
TRBV2,NA,NA,TRBJ2-2,TGTGCCAGCAGTGAGGGGCACAGCAGGGAGCTGTTTTTT,CASSEGHSRELFF
TRBV7-2,TRBD2,NA,TRBJ2-3,TGTGCCAGCAGTTTCCTGAGCCCGGGGGGGGCTGGAGATACGCAGTATTTT,CASSFLSPGGAGDTQYF
TRBV20-1,NA,NA,TRBJ2-1,TGCAGTGCTAGTACAGGCAGCTCCTACAATGAGCAGTTCTTC,CSASTGSSYNEQFF
TRBV18,TRBD2,NA,TRBJ2-3,TGTGCCAGCTCACACACTAGCGGGGGCGGCACAGATACGCAGTATTTT,CASSHTSGGGTDTQYF
TRBV18,TRBD2,NA,TRBJ2-2,TGTGCCAGCTCACCACGGACTAGCGGGGGGCCGAACACCGGGGAGCTGTTTTTT,CASSPRTSGGPNTGELFF
TRBV19,TRBD1,few,TRBJ2-2,TGTGCCAGTAGTATGAGGACCGGGACAGGGGTGGAGGAGCTGTTTTTT,CASSMRTGTGVEELFF
TRBV5-1,TRBD2,NA,TRBJ2-5,TGCGCCAGCAGCTTGGTTGTGGGGGGGAGCGAGACCCAGTACTTC,CASSLVVGGSETQYF
TRBV30,NA,NA,TRBJ2-3,TGTGCCTGGAGTTCTGCGGTGGAGATGTATTTT,CAWSSAVEMYF
TRBV7-9,NA,few,TRBJ1-1,TGTGCCAGCATCCCCTTAGGGGATAACACTGAAGCTTTCTTT,CASIPLGDNTEAFF
TRBV5-4,TRBD1,NA,TRBJ2-2,TGTGCCAGCAGCTTCGGGACAGGGGTGGGCACCGGGGAGCTGTTTTTT,CASSFGTGVGTGELFF
TRBV6-5,TRBD1,NA,TRBJ1-2,TGTGCCAGCAGACTCGGGACAGGGTTTAGTGGCTACACCTTC,CASRLGTGFSGYTF
TRBV30,TRBD1,NA,TRBJ1-4,TGTGCCGGAGCATGGGGGACAGGGCCTCCCCGGACTAATGAAAAACTGTTTTTT,CAGAWGTGPPRTNEKLFF
TRBV5-1,TRBD1,NA,TRBJ2-5,TGCGCCAGCAGCTTGGGTCGGACAGGGCAAGAGACCCAGTACTTC,CASSLGRTGQETQYF
TRBV3-1/TRBV3-2,NA,NA,TRBJ2-1,TGTGCCAGCAGCAGCCCAAACGGGGATGAGCAGTTCTTC,CASSSPNGDEQFF